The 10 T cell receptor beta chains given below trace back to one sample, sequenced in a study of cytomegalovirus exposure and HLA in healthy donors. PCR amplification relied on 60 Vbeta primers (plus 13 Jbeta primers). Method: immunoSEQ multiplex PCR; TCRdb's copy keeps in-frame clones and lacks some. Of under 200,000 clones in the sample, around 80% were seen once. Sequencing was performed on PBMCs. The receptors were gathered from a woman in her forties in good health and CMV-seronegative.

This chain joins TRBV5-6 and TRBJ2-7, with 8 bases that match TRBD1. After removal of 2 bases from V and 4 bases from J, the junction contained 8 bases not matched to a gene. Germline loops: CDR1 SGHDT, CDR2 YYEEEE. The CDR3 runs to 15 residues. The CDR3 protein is CASSFLDRVVYEQYF. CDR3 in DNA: TGTGCCAGCAGCTTTCTGGACAGGGTCGTTTACGAGCAGTACTTC.

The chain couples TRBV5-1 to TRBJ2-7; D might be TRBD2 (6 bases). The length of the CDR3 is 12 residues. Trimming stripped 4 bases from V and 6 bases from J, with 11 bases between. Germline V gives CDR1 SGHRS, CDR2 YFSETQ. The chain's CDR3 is CASSPGTLEQYF. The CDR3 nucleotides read TGCGCCAGCAGCCCCGGGACTCTCGAGCAGTACTTC.

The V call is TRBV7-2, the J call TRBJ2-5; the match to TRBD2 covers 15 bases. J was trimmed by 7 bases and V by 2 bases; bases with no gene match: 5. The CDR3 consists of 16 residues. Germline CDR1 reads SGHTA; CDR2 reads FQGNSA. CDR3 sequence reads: CASSLSWTSGRVTQYF. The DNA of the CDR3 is TGTGCCAGCAGCTTATCCTGGACTAGCGGGAGGGTGACCCAGTACTTC.

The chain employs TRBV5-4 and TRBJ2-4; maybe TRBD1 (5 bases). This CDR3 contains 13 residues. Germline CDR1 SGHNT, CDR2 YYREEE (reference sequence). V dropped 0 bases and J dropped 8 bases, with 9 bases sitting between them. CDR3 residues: CASSLGGRYIQYF. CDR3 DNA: TGTGCCAGCAGCTTGGGGGGCCGATACATTCAGTACTTC.

CDR3 region: CASSYSPGLSNQPQHF. In nucleotides, the CDR3 is TGTGCCAGCAGTTACTCCCCGGGATTAAGCAATCAGCCCCAGCATTTT. The chain combines TRBV6-6 with TRBJ1-5, with D unclear. CDR3 length: 16 amino acids. The germline V and J ends were trimmed by 0 bases and 1 base, with 10 bases remaining between them. Germline V lookup: CDR1 MNHNY, CDR2 SVGAGI (reference sequence).

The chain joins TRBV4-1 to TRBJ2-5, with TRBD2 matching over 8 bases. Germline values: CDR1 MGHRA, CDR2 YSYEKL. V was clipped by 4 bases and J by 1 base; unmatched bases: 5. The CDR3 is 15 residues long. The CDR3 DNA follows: TGCGCCAGCAGCCCCCACGGGGGGGGCCAAGAGACCCAGTACTTC. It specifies CASSPHGGGQETQYF.

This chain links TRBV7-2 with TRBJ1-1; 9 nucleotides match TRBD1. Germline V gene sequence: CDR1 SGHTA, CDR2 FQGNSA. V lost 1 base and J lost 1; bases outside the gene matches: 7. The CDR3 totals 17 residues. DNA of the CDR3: TGTGCCAGCAGCTTAGTTGACAGGGGGGCAGGGAACACTGAAGCTTTCTTT. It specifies CASSLVDRGAGNTEAFF. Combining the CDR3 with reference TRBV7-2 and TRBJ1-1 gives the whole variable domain GAGVSQSPSNKVTEKGKDVELRCDPISGHTALYWYRQSLGQGLEFLIYFQGNSAPDKSGLPSDRFSAERTGGSVSTLTIQRTQQEDSAVYLCASSLVDRGAGNTEAFFGQGTRLTVV.

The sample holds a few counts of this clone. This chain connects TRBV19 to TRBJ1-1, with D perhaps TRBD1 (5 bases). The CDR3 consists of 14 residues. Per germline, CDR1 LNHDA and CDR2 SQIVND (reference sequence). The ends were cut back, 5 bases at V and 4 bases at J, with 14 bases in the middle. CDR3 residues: CASSPQGGSTEAFF. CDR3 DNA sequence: TGTGCCAGTAGTCCGCAGGGCGGGAGCACTGAAGCTTTCTTT.

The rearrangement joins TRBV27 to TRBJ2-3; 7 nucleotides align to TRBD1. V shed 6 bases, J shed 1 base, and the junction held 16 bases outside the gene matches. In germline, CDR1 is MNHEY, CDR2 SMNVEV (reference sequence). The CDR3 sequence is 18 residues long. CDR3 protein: CASSRTGATGEGTDTQYF. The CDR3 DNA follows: TGTGCCAGCAGCCGCACAGGGGCGACTGGAGAAGGCACAGATACGCAGTATTTT.

CDR3 DNA sequence: TGCGCCAGCAGCTTCCCGGCGGGGGGCCCCCCCAATGAGCAGTTCTTC. Translating it yields CASSFPAGGPPNEQFF. This chain links TRBV5-1 with TRBJ2-1, with 8 bases lining up with TRBD2. The CDR3 is 16 amino acids. Germline assignment: CDR1 SGHRS and CDR2 YFSETQ. Germline trimming cut 2 bases from V and 6 bases from J; bases unmatched to any gene: 10.